This T cell receptor beta chain comes out of a study of blood T cell repertoires in COVID-19. Germline CDR1 LGHDT, CDR2 YNNKEL (reference sequence). V gave up 4 bases and J gave up 6 bases; unmatched junction bases: 2. The CDR3 has 14 residues. This clone was detected only once. The data were produced by immunoSEQ multiplex PCR, yet TCRdb's version contains in-frame clones alone and is incomplete. The repertoire includes approximately 89,000 clones, around 85% of them detected once, and over 9.5% sits in the top ten. The chain combines TRBV3-1 (or the pseudogene TRBV3-2) with TRBJ2-1, with TRBD1 identical over 11 bases. The clonotype comes from a woman in her 70s with active or convalescent COVID-19. The sequenced material came from peripheral blood. Here the CDR3 DNA reads TGTGCCAGCAGCCGGGACAGGGGGGTCAATGAGCAGTTCTTC. This encodes CASSRDRGVNEQFF.